These 21 T cell receptor beta chains were sequenced from one sample in a study of T cell responses to AZD1222 COVID-19 vaccine. Produced via immunoSEQ multiplex PCR; TCRdb's table is partial and in-frame only. This sample has around 80,000 clones, with nearly 90% found just once. This sample comprised peripheral blood, obtained on day 0 of AZD1222 vaccination. Receptors were obtained from an adult in good health.

The V and J genes are TRBV6-5 and TRBJ1-2; D remains ambiguous. Deletions cut 0 bases from V and 0 bases from J, with 8 bases between. Germline V gene sequence: CDR1 MNHEY, CDR2 SVGAGI. The CDR3 is 15 amino acids. This CDR3 reads CASSYSYGSNYGYTF. As DNA, the CDR3 is TGTGCCAGCAGTTACTCCTACGGATCTAACTATGGCTACACCTTC.

V gene TRBV5-4 combines with J gene TRBJ2-7, with 7 bases lining up with TRBD2. Germline loops: CDR1 SGHNT, CDR2 YYREEE (reference sequence). The CDR3 sequence is 14 residues long. Germline trimming cut 2 bases from V and 7 bases from J; bases unmatched to any gene: 9. The CDR3 is CASSFQRGVVEQYF. In nucleotides, the CDR3 is TGTGCCAGCAGCTTCCAGCGGGGAGTTGTAGAGCAGTACTTC.

The J gene is TRBJ1-1, the V gene TRBV6-5, with D tentatively TRBD1 (5 bases). V lost 0 bases, J lost 1 base, and 6 bases lay in between. The CDR3 consists of 14 residues. Germline CDR1 MNHEY, CDR2 SVGAGI. The chain's CDR3 is CASSYSRGNTEAFF. In DNA, the CDR3 is TGTGCCAGCAGTTACTCGAGGGGGAACACTGAAGCTTTCTTT.

The rearrangement joins TRBV6-5 to TRBJ1-4, with D unresolved. Per germline, CDR1 MNHEY and CDR2 SVGAGI. The length of the CDR3 is 14 residues. V was clipped by 5 bases and J by 4 bases, with 11 bases between them. Here the CDR3 DNA reads TGTGCCAGCAGTAGGTGGGGTCTTAATGAAAAACTGTTTTTT. Its translation is CASSRWGLNEKLFF.

This chain joins TRBV6-5 and TRBJ2-7; 9 nucleotides line up with TRBD2. Per the germline V gene, CDR1 is MNHEY and CDR2 is SVGAGI. The CDR3 sequence is 13 residues long. V lost 11 bases and J lost 3; bases outside the gene matches: 8. The chain's CDR3 is CASGASGNYEQYF. The DNA of the CDR3 is TGTGCCTCGGGGGCTAGCGGGAACTACGAGCAGTACTTC.

A single count supports this clone. The chain is built from TRBV4-1 and TRBJ2-3, with TRBD1 matching over 7 bases. Per germline, CDR1 MGHRA and CDR2 YSYEKL. J gave up 5 bases and V 4 bases, and 9 bases lay outside the gene matches. The CDR3 covers 15 residues. CDR3 sequence reads: CASSRGTGVGDTQYF. CDR3 bases: TGCGCCAGCAGCCGGGGAACAGGGGTGGGAGATACGCAGTATTTT.

The V gene is TRBV5-4, the J gene TRBJ1-1; the D is unclear. Trimming pared 1 base from V and 2 bases from J, leaving 6 bases between. CDR1 and CDR2 from the germline V gene are SGHNT and YYREEE (reference sequence). This CDR3 spans 13 amino acids. This CDR3 is CASSLFSNTEAFF. The CDR3 DNA is TGTGCCAGCAGCTTGTTTAGCAACACTGAAGCTTTCTTT.

The chain employs TRBV6-2 or TRBV6-3 and TRBJ2-7; D may be TRBD1 (6 bases). Trimming left V 5 bases short and J 3 bases short, with 14 bases between. CDR1 and CDR2 from the germline V gene are MNHEY and SVGEGT. The CDR3 loop spans 14 amino acids. Written as DNA, the CDR3 is TGTGCCAGCAGTAACCCCGGACAGCGCTACGAGCAGTACGTC. Translating it yields CASSNPGQRYEQYV.

The chain joins TRBV28 to TRBJ2-5; tentative D call: TRBD1 (6 bases). Looked up from germline, CDR1 is MDHEN and CDR2 is SYDVKM. The CDR3 runs to 15 residues. V dropped 2 bases and J dropped 5 bases, with 15 bases sitting between them. Here the CDR3 DNA reads TGTGCCAGCAGTTTAAATCTAGCAGGGGTTGAGACCCAGTACTTC. As protein: CASSLNLAGVETQYF.

The rearrangement links TRBV24-1 to TRBJ2-2; 7 bases are shared with TRBD2. This CDR3 comprises 14 residues. V lost 11 bases, J lost 7 bases, and 12 bases stayed unmatched. The germline CDR1 and CDR2 sequences are KGHDR and SFDVKD. The chain's CDR3 is CARGRLAVFGELFF. The CDR3 DNA follows: TGTGCCAGAGGGAGACTAGCAGTCTTCGGGGAGCTGTTTTTT.

This clone appeared a single time. The chain uses TRBV5-1 and TRBJ1-4; D remains unclear. V lost 4 bases to trimming and J lost 0 bases, with 7 bases between them. Per germline, CDR1 SGHRS and CDR2 YFSETQ. The CDR3 is 14 residues long. The CDR3 DNA is TGCGCCAGCAGCCCGATTGCAACTAATGAAAAACTGTTTTTT. Amino acid sequence: CASSPIATNEKLFF.

The CDR3 DNA follows: TGTGCCATCAGTGAGTCTGGGGGGACCCAGTACTTC. It codes for CAISESGGTQYF. This chain uses TRBV10-3 with TRBJ2-5; D may correspond to TRBD1 or TRBD2 (5 bases each). The CDR3 extends over 12 amino acids. Looked up from germline, CDR1 is ENHRY and CDR2 is SYGVKD. The germline V and J ends were trimmed by 0 bases and 7 bases, with 6 bases remaining between them.

The V call is TRBV5-1, the J call TRBJ1-4; 8 nucleotides match TRBD1. V was pared by 4 bases and J by 8 bases, with 7 bases of the junction left unmatched. The germline gives CDR1 SGHRS, CDR2 YFSETQ. This CDR3 has 14 residues. CDR3 protein: CASSLRGLEEKLFF. CDR3 nucleotides: TGCGCCAGCAGCCTCAGGGGGCTAGAGGAAAAACTGTTTTTT.

This chain connects TRBV6-4 to TRBJ1-2, with D perhaps TRBD1 (6 bases). The CDR3 spans 14 residues. The V gene lost 3 bases and the J gene lost 5 bases, with 13 bases spanning the gap. CDR1 MRHNA and CDR2 SNTAGT come from the germline V gene. The CDR3 nucleotides read TGTGCCAGCAGTGAAGGCAGGGGTCGGTATGGCTACACCTTC. It specifies CASSEGRGRYGYTF.

This clone has more than one count but fewer than ten. The genes are TRBV9 and TRBJ1-3, with 7 positions matching TRBD1. V shed 4 bases, J shed 8 bases, and the junction held 6 bases outside the gene matches. CDR3 size: 13 residues. Germline V gene data show CDR1 as SGDLS and CDR2 as YYNGEE. Here the CDR3 DNA reads TGTGCCAGCAGCCCCAGCAGGGGGGACACCATATATTTT. Residues: CASSPSRGDTIYF.

This clone has only one observation. The chain is built from TRBV24-1 and TRBJ2-5; unclear D gene. CDR1 and CDR2 (germline): KGHDR, SFDVKD. V was pared by 3 bases and J by 1 base, with 11 bases between. This CDR3 has 15 amino acids. This chain's CDR3 is CATSDLSALQETQYF. The CDR3 nucleotides are TGTGCCACCAGTGATCTGTCAGCACTCCAAGAGACCCAGTACTTC.

The chain employs TRBV10-3 and TRBJ1-1, with D unresolved. Per the germline V gene, CDR1 is ENHRY and CDR2 is SYGVKD. V lost 6 bases and J 0 bases, leaving 5 bases between the germline ends. This CDR3 spans 12 amino acids. Here the CDR3 DNA reads TGTGCCATCAGGGGTATGAACACTGAAGCTTTCTTT. As protein: CAIRGMNTEAFF.

The V and J genes are TRBV6-5 and TRBJ2-1, with 8 bases lining up with TRBD1. This CDR3 has 14 residues. CDR1 and CDR2 (germline): MNHEY, SVGAGI. The ends lost 6 bases at V and 4 bases at J; junction bases unmatched: 5. In DNA, the CDR3 is TGTGCCAGCAGCCGGGACAGGCTTTACAATGAGCAGTTCTTC. This encodes CASSRDRLYNEQFF.

The chain employs TRBV3-1 (or the pseudogene TRBV3-2) and TRBJ2-5, with TRBD2 matching over 7 bases. In germline, CDR1 is LGHDT, CDR2 YNNKEL (reference sequence). V lost 5 bases, J lost 3 bases, and 6 bases stayed unmatched. The CDR3 totals 14 residues. The CDR3 loop is CASSYGLVKETQYF. CDR3 coding DNA: TGTGCCAGCAGCTACGGACTAGTTAAAGAGACCCAGTACTTC.

The CDR3 protein is CASSRGRAVSTDTQYF. The CDR3 DNA sequence: TGCGCCAGCAGCCGGGGGAGAGCGGTGAGCACAGATACGCAGTATTTT. The gene calls are TRBV10-1 and TRBJ2-3, with D possibly being TRBD2 (6 bases). Germline V lookup: CDR1 WNHNN, CDR2 SYGVQD (reference sequence). The CDR3 consists of 16 residues. V was pared by 6 bases and J by 0 bases, with 16 bases between.

The chain recombines TRBV19 with TRBJ1-2, with D maybe TRBD1 (6 bases). CDR1 is LNHDA, CDR2 SQIVND, per germline (reference sequence). The CDR3 is 14 amino acids. Trimming removed 4 bases from V and 5 bases from J, with 14 bases in between. The CDR3 loop is CASSSLQGIYGYTF. Here the CDR3 DNA reads TGTGCCAGTAGTAGCCTTCAGGGGATTTATGGCTACACCTTC. Drawing the rest from reference TRBV19 and TRBJ1-2, the complete variable domain is DGGITQSPKYLFRKEGQNVTLSCEQNLNHDAMYWYRQDPGQGLRLIYYSQIVNDFQKGDIAEGYSVSREKKESFPLTVTSAQKNPTAFYLCASSSLQGIYGYTFGSGTRLTVV.